This T cell receptor beta chain derives from a study of T cells in Graves' hyperthyroidism and ophthalmopathy. At the level of the study: At initial diagnosis, before any treatment had begun, peripheral blood was obtained.

Study outcomes and limitations: Blood also carried most thyroid clonotypes expanded above 0.001.

CDR3 length: 13 residues. The germline CDR1 and CDR2 sequences are DFQATT and SNEGSKA (reference sequence). Deletions cut 6 bases from V and 4 bases from J, with 16 bases between. Regions amplified from RNA transcripts were the TCR beta CDR3 regions. HTBI primers drove first-round RT-PCR of the TCR CDR3. TCRdb called the multiplex PCR reads again in MiXCR, with one record for every CDR3 protein. The table includes about 620,000 distinct CDR3 sequences, 16% detected once. This clonotype was observed a handful of times. The antigen is unknown. J is TRBJ2-7 and V is TRBV20-1; D perhaps matches TRBD2 (5 bases). Sequencing input: blood. The source of this sequence is a woman aged 25 to 39 with Graves' hyperthyroidism. The CDR3 is CSATGVVVYEQYF. DNA of the CDR3: TGCAGTGCCACCGGGGTAGTTGTGTACGAGCAGTACTTC.